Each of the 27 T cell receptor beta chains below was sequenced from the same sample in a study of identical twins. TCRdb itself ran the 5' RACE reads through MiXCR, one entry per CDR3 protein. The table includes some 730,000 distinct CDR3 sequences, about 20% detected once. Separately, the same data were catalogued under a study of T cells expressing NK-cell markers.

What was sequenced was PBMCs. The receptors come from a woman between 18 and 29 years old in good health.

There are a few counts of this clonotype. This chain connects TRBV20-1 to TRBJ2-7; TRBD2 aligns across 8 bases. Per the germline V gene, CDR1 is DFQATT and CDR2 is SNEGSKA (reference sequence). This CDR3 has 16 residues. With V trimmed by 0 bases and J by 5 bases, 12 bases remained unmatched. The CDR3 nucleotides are TGCAGTGCTAGAGATTGGGGTTTAGCGGGAAGGGACGAGCAGTACTTC. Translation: CSARDWGLAGRDEQYF.

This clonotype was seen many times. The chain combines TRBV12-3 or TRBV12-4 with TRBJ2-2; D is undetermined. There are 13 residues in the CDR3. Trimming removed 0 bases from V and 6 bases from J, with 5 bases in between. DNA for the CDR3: TGTGCCAGCAGTTTAGCGGGCGCCGGGGAGCTGTTTTTT. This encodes CASSLAGAGELFF.

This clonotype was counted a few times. CDR3 nucleotide sequence: TGCAGTGCTAGATCGTCTGCGGGGGGGAGCACAGATACGCAGTATTTT. This encodes CSARSSAGGSTDTQYF. This chain links TRBV20-1 with TRBJ2-3, with 9 nucleotides matching TRBD2. This CDR3 region has 16 residues. The V segment lost 2 bases and the J segment 0 bases; nucleotides outside the gene matches: 6. CDR1 DFQATT and CDR2 SNEGSKA come from the germline V gene (reference sequence).

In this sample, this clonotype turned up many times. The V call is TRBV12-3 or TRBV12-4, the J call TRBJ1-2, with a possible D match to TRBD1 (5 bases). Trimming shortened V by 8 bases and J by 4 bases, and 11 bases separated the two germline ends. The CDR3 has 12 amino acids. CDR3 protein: CASWTGGYGYTF. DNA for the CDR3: TGTGCCAGCTGGACGGGGGGCTATGGCTACACCTTC.

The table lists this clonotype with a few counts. The CDR3 protein is CASSPRTGVVITEAFF. CDR3 nucleotide sequence: TGTGCCAGCAGCCCCCGGACGGGAGTAGTGATAACTGAAGCTTTCTTT. The gene calls are TRBV12-3 or TRBV12-4 and TRBJ1-1, with no clear D. There are 16 residues in the CDR3. Trimming stripped 6 bases from V and 5 bases from J, with 22 bases between.

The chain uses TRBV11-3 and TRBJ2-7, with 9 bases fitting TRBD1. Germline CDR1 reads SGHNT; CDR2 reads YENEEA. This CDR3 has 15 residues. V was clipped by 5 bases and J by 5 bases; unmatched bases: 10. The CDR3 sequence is CASSNRDRVSHEQYF. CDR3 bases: TGTGCCAGCAGCAACAGGGACAGGGTGAGCCACGAGCAGTACTTC.

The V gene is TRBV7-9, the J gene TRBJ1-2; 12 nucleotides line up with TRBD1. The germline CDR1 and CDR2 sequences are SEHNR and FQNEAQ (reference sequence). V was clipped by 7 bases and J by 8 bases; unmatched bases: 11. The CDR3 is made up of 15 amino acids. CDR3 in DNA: TGTGCCAGCATCGGGACAGGGGGCCGTTTGGAGGGCTACACCTTC. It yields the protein CASIGTGGRLEGYTF.

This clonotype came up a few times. The CDR3 loop is CASSFLTSGGAKNIQYF. CDR3 nucleotides: TGCGCCAGCAGCTTCCTGACTAGCGGGGGAGCCAAAAACATTCAGTACTTC. V and J are TRBV5-1 and TRBJ2-4; 12 bases are a match to TRBD2. CDR3 length: 17 residues. Germline CDR1 reads SGHRS; CDR2 reads YFSETQ. V dropped 2 bases and J dropped 0; count of bases not matched to a gene: 3.

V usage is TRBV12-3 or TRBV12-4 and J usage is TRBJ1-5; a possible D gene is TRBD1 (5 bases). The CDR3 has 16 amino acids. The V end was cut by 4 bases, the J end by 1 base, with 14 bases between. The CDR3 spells CASSSSLRGSNQPQHF. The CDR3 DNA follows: TGTGCCAGCAGTTCCTCTTTGAGGGGAAGCAATCAGCCCCAGCATTTT.

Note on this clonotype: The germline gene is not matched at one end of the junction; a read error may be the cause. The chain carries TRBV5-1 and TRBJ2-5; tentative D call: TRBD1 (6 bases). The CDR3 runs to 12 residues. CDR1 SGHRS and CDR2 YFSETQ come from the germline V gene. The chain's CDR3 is CASSLDRALIRF. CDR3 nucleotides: TGCGCCAGCAGCTTGGACAGGGCCCTAATACGATTC. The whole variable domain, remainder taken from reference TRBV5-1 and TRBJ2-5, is KAGVTQTPRYLIKTRGQQVTLSCSPISGHRSVSWYQQTPGQGLQFLFEYFSETQRNKGNFPGRFSGRQFSNSRSEMNVSTLELGDSALYLCASSLDRALIRFGPGTRLLVL.

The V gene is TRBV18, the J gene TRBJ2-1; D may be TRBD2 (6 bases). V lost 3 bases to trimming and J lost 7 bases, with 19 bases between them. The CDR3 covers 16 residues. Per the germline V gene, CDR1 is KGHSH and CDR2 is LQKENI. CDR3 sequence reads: CASSPPLLTGGNEQFF. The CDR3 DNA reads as TGTGCCAGCTCACCCCCCCTGCTTACCGGAGGGAATGAGCAGTTCTTC.

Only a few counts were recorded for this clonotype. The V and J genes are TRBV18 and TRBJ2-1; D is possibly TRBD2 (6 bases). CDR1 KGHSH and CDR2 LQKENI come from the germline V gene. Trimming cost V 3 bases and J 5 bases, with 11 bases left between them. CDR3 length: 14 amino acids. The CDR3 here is CASSPPGTHNEQFF. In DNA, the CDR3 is TGTGCCAGCTCACCGCCCGGGACTCACAATGAGCAGTTCTTC.

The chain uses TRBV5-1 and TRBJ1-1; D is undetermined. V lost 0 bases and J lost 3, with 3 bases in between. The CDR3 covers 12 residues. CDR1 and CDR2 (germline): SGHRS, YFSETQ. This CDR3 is CASSLEHTEAFF. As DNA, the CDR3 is TGCGCCAGCAGCTTGGAGCACACTGAAGCTTTCTTT.

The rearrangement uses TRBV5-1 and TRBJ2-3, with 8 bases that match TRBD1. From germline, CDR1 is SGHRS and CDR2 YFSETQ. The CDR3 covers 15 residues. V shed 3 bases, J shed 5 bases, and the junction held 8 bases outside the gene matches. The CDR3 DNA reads TGCGCCAGCAGCTCGACCCCCGGACAGGGAGATACGCAGTATTTT. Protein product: CASSSTPGQGDTQYF.

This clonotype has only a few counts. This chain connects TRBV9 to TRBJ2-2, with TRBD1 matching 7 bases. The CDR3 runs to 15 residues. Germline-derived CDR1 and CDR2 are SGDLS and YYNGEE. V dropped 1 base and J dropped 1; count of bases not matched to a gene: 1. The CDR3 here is CASSVRDRNTGELFF. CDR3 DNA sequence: TGTGCCAGCAGCGTAAGGGACAGGAACACCGGGGAGCTGTTTTTT. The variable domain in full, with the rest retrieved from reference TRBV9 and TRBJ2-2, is DSGVTQTPKHLITATGQRVTLRCSPRSGDLSVYWYQQSLDQGLQFLIQYYNGEERAKGNILERFSAQQFPDLHSELNLSSLELGDSALYFCASSVRDRNTGELFFGEGSRLTVL.

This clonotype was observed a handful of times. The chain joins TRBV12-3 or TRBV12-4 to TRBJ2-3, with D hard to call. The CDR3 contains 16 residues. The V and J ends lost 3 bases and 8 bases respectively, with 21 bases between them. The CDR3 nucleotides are TGTGCCAGCAGTTTCGGTTTCGGAGCTCCTACCATTACGCAGTATTTT. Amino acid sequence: CASSFGFGAPTITQYF.

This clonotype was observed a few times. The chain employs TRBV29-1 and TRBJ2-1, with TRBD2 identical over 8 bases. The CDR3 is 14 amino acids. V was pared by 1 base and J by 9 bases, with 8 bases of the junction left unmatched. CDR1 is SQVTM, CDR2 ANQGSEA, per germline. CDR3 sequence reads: CSVEGQRERAEQFF. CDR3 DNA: TGCAGCGTTGAAGGTCAGCGGGAGCGGGCTGAGCAGTTCTTC.

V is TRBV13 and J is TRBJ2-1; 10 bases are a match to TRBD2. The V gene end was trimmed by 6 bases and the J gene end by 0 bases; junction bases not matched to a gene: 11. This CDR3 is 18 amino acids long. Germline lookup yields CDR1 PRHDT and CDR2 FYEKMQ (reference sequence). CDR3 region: CASSGLAGDLSSYNEQFF. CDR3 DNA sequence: TGTGCCAGCAGTGGGCTAGCGGGGGACCTGAGCTCCTACAATGAGCAGTTCTTC.

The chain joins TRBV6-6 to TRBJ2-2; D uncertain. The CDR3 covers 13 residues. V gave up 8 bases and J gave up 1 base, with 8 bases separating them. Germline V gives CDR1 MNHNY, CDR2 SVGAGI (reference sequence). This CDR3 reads CASLGGNTGELFF. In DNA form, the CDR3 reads TGTGCCAGCTTAGGCGGGAACACCGGGGAGCTGTTTTTT.

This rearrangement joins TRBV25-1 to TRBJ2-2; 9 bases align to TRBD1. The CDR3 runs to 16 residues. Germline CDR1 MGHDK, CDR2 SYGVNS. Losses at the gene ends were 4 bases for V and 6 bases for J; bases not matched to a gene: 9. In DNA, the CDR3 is TGTGCCAGCAGTGCACCCGGGACAGGGCTCGCCGGGGAGCTGTTTTTT. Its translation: CASSAPGTGLAGELFF.

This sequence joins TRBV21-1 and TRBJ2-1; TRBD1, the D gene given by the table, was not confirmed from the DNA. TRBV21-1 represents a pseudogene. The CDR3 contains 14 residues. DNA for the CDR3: TGTGCCAGCAGCAAAGACGGGGCAATCAATGAGCAGTTCTTC. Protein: CASSKDGAINEQFF.

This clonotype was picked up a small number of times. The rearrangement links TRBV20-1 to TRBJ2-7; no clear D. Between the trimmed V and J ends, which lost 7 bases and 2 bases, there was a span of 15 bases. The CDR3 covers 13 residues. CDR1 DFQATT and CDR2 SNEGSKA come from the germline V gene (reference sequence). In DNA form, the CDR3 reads TGCAGTGACATGGTGGTCGTCGCCTACGAGCAGTACTTC. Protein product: CSDMVVVAYEQYF.

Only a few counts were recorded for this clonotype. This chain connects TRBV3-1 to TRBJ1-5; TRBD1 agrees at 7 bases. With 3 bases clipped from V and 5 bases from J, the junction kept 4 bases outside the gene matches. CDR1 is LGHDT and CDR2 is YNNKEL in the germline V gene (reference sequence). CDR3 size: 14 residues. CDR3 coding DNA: TGTGCCAGCAGCCATGGGCAGGGGGATCAGCCCCAGCATTTT. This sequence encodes CASSHGQGDQPQHF.

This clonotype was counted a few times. CDR3 bases: TGCAGTGCTGCCCGGAGACAGGGCGGCGATACGCAGTATTTT. Translation: CSAARRQGGDTQYF. V usage is TRBV20-1 and J usage is TRBJ2-3; 7 positions match TRBD1. In germline, CDR1 is DFQATT, CDR2 SNEGSKA (reference sequence). The V segment lost 5 bases and the J segment 6 bases; nucleotides outside the gene matches: 11. The CDR3 is 14 amino acids.

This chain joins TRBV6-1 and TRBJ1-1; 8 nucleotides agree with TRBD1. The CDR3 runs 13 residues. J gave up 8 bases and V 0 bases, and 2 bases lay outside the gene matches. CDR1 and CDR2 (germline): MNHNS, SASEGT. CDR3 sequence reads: CASSEARTGEAFF. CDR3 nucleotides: TGTGCCAGCAGTGAAGCTCGGACAGGGGAAGCTTTCTTT.

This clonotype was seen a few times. CDR3 amino acids: CSAKGQYRNGYTF. DNA of the CDR3: TGCAGTGCCAAGGGACAGTACCGTAATGGCTACACCTTC. This sequence joins TRBV20-1 and TRBJ1-2; 7 bases map to TRBD1. CDR1 and CDR2 (germline): DFQATT, SNEGSKA (reference sequence). The CDR3 consists of 13 residues. V was pared by 6 bases and J by 6 bases, with 10 bases of the junction left unmatched.

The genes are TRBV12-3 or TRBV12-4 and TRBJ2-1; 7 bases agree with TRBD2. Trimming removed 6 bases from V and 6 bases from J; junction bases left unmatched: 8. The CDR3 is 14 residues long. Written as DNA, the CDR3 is TGTGCCAGCAGCCTCCGGACTAGTGGCAATGAGCAGTTCTTC. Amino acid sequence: CASSLRTSGNEQFF.